Only one count was recorded for the clone carrying this TCR beta chain. Its matching antigen is unknown. Unexposed donor CD4+ T cells date from about 2011-2018, before the COVID-19 pandemic. After approximately ten days of culture, CD4+ T cells were isolated. These data belong to a study of CD4 T cells in relation to SARS-CoV-2 and coronaviruses. As for the study in general: After nine to eleven days of antigen culture, PBMC TCR beta CDR3s were sequenced.

The assay was immunoSEQ multiplex PCR, and TCRdb's table has in-frame clones only and misses some. The sample consists of about 24,000 clones, over 70% of them appearing once. V shed 4 bases and J shed 0 bases, with 10 bases lying between them. Looked up from germline, CDR1 is SGHTA and CDR2 is FQGNSA. The CDR3 is 15 residues long. Regarding the study as a whole: Crossreactivity was assessed only for spike protein, not other viral proteins. Monoreactive clones expanded significantly more to SARS-CoV-2 than crossreactive clones did.

V is TRBV7-2 and J is TRBJ2-1, with a weak D call TRBD2 (6 bases). The TCR originated in a human donor in good health. Sequenced sample: CD4+ T cells from PBMCs, cultured in vitro. Here the CDR3 reads CASSSTSSSYNEQFF. CDR3 sequence (DNA): TGTGCCAGCAGCTCGACTAGTAGCTCCTACAATGAGCAGTTCTTC.